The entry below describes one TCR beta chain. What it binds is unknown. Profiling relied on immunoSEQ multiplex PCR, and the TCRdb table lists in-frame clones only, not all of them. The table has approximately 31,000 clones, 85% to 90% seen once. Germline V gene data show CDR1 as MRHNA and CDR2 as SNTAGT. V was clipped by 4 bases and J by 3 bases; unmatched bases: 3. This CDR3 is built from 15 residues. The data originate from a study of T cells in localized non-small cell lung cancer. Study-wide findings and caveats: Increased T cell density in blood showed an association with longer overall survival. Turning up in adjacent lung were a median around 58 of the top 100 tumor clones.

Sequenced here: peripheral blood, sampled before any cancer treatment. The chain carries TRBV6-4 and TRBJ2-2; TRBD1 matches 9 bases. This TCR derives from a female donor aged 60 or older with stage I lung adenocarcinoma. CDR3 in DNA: TGTGCCAGCAGTGGGACAGGGGAGGACACCGGGGAGCTGTTTTTT. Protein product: CASSGTGEDTGELFF.